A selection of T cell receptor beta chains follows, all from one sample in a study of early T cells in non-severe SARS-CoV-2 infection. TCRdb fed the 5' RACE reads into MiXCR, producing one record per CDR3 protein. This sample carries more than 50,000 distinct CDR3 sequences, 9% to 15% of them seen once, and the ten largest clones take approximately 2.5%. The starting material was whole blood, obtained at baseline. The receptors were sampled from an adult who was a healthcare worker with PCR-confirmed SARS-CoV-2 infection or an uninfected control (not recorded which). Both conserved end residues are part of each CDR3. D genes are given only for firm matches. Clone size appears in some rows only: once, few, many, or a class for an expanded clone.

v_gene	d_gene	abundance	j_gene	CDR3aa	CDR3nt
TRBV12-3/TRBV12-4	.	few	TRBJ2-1	CASNTTPLNEQFF	TGTGCCAGCAACACCACCCCCCTCAATGAGCAGTTCTTC
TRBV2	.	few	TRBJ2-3	CASGLDVPDTQYF	TGTGCCAGCGGACTGGACGTCCCAGATACGCAGTATTTT
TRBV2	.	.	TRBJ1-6	CAMRNIPNSPLHF	TGTGCCATGAGAAACATTCCTAATTCACCCCTCCACTTT
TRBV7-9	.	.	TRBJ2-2	CASSPRAAGELFF	TGTGCCAGCAGCCCGAGGGCGGCCGGGGAGCTGTTTTTT
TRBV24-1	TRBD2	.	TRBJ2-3	CATSDFGFPAGSGKADTQYF	TGTGCCACCAGTGATTTTGGATTCCCAGCAGGTAGCGGGAAGGCAGATACGCAGTATTTT
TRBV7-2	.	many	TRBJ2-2	CASRPHAQGYTGELFF	TGTGCCAGCAGGCCCCATGCCCAGGGTTACACCGGGGAGCTGTTTTTT
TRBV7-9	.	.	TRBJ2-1	CASSDPTYNEQFF	TGTGCCAGCAGCGACCCTACATACAATGAGCAGTTCTTC
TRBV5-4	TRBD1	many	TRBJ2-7	CASSLVATGAPYEQYF	TGTGCCAGCAGCTTGGTTGCGACAGGGGCCCCCTACGAGCAGTACTTC
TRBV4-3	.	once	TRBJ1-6	CASSDAGSYNSPLHF	TGCGCCAGCAGTGATGCAGGCTCCTATAATTCACCCCTCCACTTT
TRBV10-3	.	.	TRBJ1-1	CAISGMNTEAFF	TGTGCCATCAGTGGTATGAACACTGAAGCTTTCTTT
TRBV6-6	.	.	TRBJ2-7	CASSYSSSRAAYEQYF	TGTGCCAGCAGTTACTCGAGTTCCAGGGCGGCCTACGAGCAGTACTTC
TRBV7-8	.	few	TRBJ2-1	CASSSPTPLAVSYNEQFF	TGTGCCAGCAGCTCGCCTACTCCCTTAGCGGTCTCCTACAATGAGCAGTTCTTC
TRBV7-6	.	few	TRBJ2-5	CASSPVPYQETQYF	TGTGCCAGCAGCCCCGTTCCTTACCAAGAGACCCAGTACTTC
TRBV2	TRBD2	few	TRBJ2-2	CASSGTSANTGELFF	TGTGCCAGCAGTGGGACTAGCGCGAACACCGGGGAGCTGTTTTTT
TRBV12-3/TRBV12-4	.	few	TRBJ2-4	CASNQNRLAKNIQYF	TGTGCCAGCAATCAAAACCGGTTAGCCAAAAACATTCAGTACTTC
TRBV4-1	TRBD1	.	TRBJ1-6	CASSQEARQGGNSPLHF	TGCGCCAGCAGCCAAGAAGCCCGACAGGGTGGAAATTCACCCCTCCACTTT
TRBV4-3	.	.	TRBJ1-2	CASSQDNIPGSSTNYGYTF	TGCGCCAGCAGCCAAGATAACATCCCCGGGAGTTCAACTAACTATGGCTACACCTTC
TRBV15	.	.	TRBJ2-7	CATSRVHSDEQYF	TGTGCCACCAGCAGAGTACATAGCGACGAGCAGTACTTC
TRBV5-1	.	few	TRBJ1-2	CASSLEDAGGYTF	TGCGCCAGCAGCTTGGAGGACGCCGGGGGCTACACCTTC
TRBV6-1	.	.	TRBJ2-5	CASTLTVRETQYF	TGTGCCAGCACCCTGACGGTTCGGGAGACCCAGTACTTC
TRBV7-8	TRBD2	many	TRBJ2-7	CASSPRTSGRAGYEQYF	TGTGCCAGCAGCCCCAGGACTAGCGGGAGGGCCGGATACGAGCAGTACTTC
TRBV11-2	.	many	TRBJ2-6	CASSYRQGGSGANVLTF	TGTGCCAGCAGCTACCGACAAGGAGGCTCTGGGGCCAACGTCCTGACTTTC
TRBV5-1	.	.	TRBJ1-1	CASSLGQGSGATEAFF	TGCGCCAGCAGCTTGGGGCAGGGTAGCGGGGCCACTGAAGCTTTCTTT
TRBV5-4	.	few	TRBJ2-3	CASRPQGTDTQYF	TGTGCCAGCCGGCCGCAGGGCACAGATACGCAGTATTTT
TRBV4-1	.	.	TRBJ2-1	CASSQGGGATYNEQFF	TGCGCCAGCAGCCAAGGTGGGGGAGCAACCTACAATGAGCAGTTCTTC
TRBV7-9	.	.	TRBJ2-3	CASSSGTDTQYF	TGTGCCAGCAGCTCCGGCACAGATACGCAGTATTTT
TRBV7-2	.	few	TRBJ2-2	CASSLAGITGELFF	TGTGCCAGCAGCTTAGCGGGAATCACCGGGGAGCTGTTTTTT
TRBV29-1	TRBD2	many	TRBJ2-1	CSAPLAGENNEQFF	TGCAGCGCCCCCCTAGCGGGAGAAAACAATGAGCAGTTCTTC
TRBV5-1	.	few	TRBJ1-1	CASSFAAMNTEAFF	TGCGCCAGCAGCTTCGCGGCGATGAACACTGAAGCTTTCTTT
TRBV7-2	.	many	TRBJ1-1	CASSFFQDTEAFF	TGTGCCAGCAGCTTTTTCCAGGACACTGAAGCTTTCTTT
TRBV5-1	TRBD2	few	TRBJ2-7	CASSSRSGVFYEQYF	TGCGCCAGCAGCTCCCGAAGCGGGGTTTTTTACGAGCAGTACTTC
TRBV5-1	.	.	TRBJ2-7	CASSLERRYEQYF	TGCGCCAGCAGCTTGGAGCGGCGATACGAGCAGTACTTC
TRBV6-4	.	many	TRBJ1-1	CASSDGGGTEAFF	TGTGCCAGCAGTGACGGGGGCGGGACTGAAGCTTTCTTT
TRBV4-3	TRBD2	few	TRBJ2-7	CASSQRGDWRESSEQYF	TGCGCCAGCAGCCAACGGGGGGATTGGCGGGAGAGTAGCGAGCAGTACTTC
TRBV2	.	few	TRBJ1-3	CASNQNRVGNTIYF	TGTGCCAGCAACCAGAACAGGGTCGGAAACACCATATATTTT
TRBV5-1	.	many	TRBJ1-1	CASRTGLNTEAFF	TGCGCCAGCAGAACGGGGCTGAACACTGAAGCTTTCTTT
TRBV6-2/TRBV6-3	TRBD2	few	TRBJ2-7	CASRDGGIYEQYF	TGTGCCAGCAGAGACGGGGGGATCTACGAGCAGTACTTC
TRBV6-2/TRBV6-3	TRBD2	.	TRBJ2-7	CASSSPGLLHYEQYF	TGTGCCAGCAGTTCCCCGGGACTACTACACTACGAGCAGTACTTC
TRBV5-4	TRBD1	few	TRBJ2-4	CASSLRTGGAPRNIQYF	TGTGCCAGCAGCTTGCGGACAGGGGGCGCCCCCAGGAACATTCAGTACTTC
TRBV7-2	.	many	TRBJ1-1	CASSFGFQGDTEAFF	TGTGCCAGCAGCTTTGGGTTCCAGGGAGACACTGAAGCTTTCTTT
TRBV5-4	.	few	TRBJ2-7	CASSLGVVRRVFTYEQYF	TGTGCCAGCAGCTTGGGCGTCGTCAGGCGGGTCTTCACCTACGAGCAGTACTTC
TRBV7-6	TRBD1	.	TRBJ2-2	CASSQRGTGGASNTGELFF	TGTGCCAGCAGCCAGAGGGGGACAGGGGGCGCCTCGAACACCGGGGAGCTGTTTTTT
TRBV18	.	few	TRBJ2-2	CASSPLKNTGELFF	TGTGCCAGCTCACCACTCAAGAACACCGGGGAGCTGTTTTTT
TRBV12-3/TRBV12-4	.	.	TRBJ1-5	CASSFADSNQPQHF	TGTGCCAGCAGTTTCGCGGATAGCAATCAGCCCCAGCATTTT
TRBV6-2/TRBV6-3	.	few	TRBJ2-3	CASSPRYTDTQYF	TGTGCCAGCAGCCCCCGGTACACAGATACGCAGTATTTT
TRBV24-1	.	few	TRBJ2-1	CATSEPDRDNEQFF	TGTGCCACCAGTGAGCCTGACAGAGACAATGAGCAGTTCTTC
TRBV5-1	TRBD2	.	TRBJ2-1	CASSAGLAGGHNEQFF	TGCGCCAGCAGCGCAGGACTAGCGGGAGGCCACAATGAGCAGTTCTTC